This is a list of T cell receptor beta chains from one sample in a study of blood T cell repertoires in COVID-19. Sequencing used immunoSEQ multiplex PCR; TCRdb keeps in-frame clones, though not all of them. The sample lists more than 100,000 clones; about four fifths were seen once. Sequencing input: peripheral blood. The receptors derive from a woman of 80 years or more with acute or convalescent COVID-19. Each CDR3 is given without its conserved first and last residue. Each record gives: clone size, CDR3 length, J gene, V gene, CDR3 protein. Clone size is given for some rows only: seen once, a few or many times, or a class if the clone is expanded.

clone_size: NA; cdr3_length: 15; j_call: TRBJ2-1; v_call: TRBV7-2; cdr3_aa: ASSLGLAASSYNEQF
clone_size: NA; cdr3_length: 12; j_call: TRBJ2-1; v_call: TRBV28; cdr3_aa: ASSRGVRHNEQF
clone_size: once; cdr3_length: 16; j_call: TRBJ1-1; v_call: TRBV4-1; cdr3_aa: ASSHAGTPRGGNTEAF
clone_size: NA; cdr3_length: 15; j_call: TRBJ2-3; v_call: TRBV7-2; cdr3_aa: ASSLGTSRSSTDTQY
clone_size: NA; cdr3_length: 12; j_call: TRBJ2-7; v_call: TRBV19; cdr3_aa: ASSEQDRGYEQY
clone_size: NA; cdr3_length: 10; j_call: TRBJ2-5; v_call: TRBV11-3; cdr3_aa: ASSLDRETQY
clone_size: once; cdr3_length: 11; j_call: TRBJ1-2; v_call: TRBV5-1; cdr3_aa: ASSRDSNYGYT
clone_size: NA; cdr3_length: 11; j_call: TRBJ2-7; v_call: TRBV7-9; cdr3_aa: ASSLARLAEQY
clone_size: NA; cdr3_length: 12; j_call: TRBJ2-4; v_call: TRBV14; cdr3_aa: ASSHTSGKNIQY
clone_size: NA; cdr3_length: 11; j_call: TRBJ1-2; v_call: TRBV5-6; cdr3_aa: ASGTGPLYGYT
clone_size: NA; cdr3_length: 10; j_call: TRBJ1-1; v_call: TRBV18; cdr3_aa: ASSSRDRGPF
clone_size: NA; cdr3_length: 13; j_call: TRBJ2-7; v_call: TRBV7-2; cdr3_aa: ASSTRQISSYEQY
clone_size: few; cdr3_length: 12; j_call: TRBJ1-3; v_call: TRBV3-1/TRBV3-2; cdr3_aa: ASSRQGAGNTIY
clone_size: NA; cdr3_length: 13; j_call: TRBJ1-2; v_call: TRBV6-5; cdr3_aa: ASTGAGASEDGYT
clone_size: NA; cdr3_length: 13; j_call: TRBJ1-2; v_call: TRBV6-5; cdr3_aa: ASSSPGQLNYGYT
clone_size: NA; cdr3_length: 13; j_call: TRBJ1-5; v_call: TRBV6-5; cdr3_aa: ASRPPGSSNQPQH
clone_size: few; cdr3_length: 15; j_call: TRBJ1-6; v_call: TRBV21-1; cdr3_aa: ASSKALRVSDNSPLH
clone_size: few; cdr3_length: 14; j_call: TRBJ1-2; v_call: TRBV19; cdr3_aa: ASRPGGQGKGGGYT
clone_size: NA; cdr3_length: 11; j_call: TRBJ1-1; v_call: TRBV6-1; cdr3_aa: ASSDRGVTEAF
clone_size: NA; cdr3_length: 15; j_call: TRBJ2-3; v_call: TRBV7-2; cdr3_aa: ASRSGLAGGLTDTQY
clone_size: NA; cdr3_length: 13; j_call: TRBJ1-4; v_call: TRBV6-2/TRBV6-3; cdr3_aa: ASSYSGGTNEKLF
clone_size: NA; cdr3_length: 11; j_call: TRBJ1-2; v_call: TRBV12-3/TRBV12-4; cdr3_aa: ASSFQGTAGYT
clone_size: NA; cdr3_length: 12; j_call: TRBJ2-7; v_call: TRBV2; cdr3_aa: ASRSRTGTYEQY
clone_size: NA; cdr3_length: 16; j_call: TRBJ2-3; v_call: TRBV5-6; cdr3_aa: ASSTTTSGRPVTDTQY
clone_size: NA; cdr3_length: 11; j_call: TRBJ1-1; v_call: TRBV3-1/TRBV3-2; cdr3_aa: ASSQGYSPEAF
clone_size: NA; cdr3_length: 10; j_call: TRBJ2-7; v_call: TRBV19; cdr3_aa: ASSTSGYEQY
clone_size: once; cdr3_length: 11; j_call: TRBJ1-1; v_call: TRBV6-5; cdr3_aa: ASYRVWNTEAF
clone_size: NA; cdr3_length: 16; j_call: TRBJ2-3; v_call: TRBV6-1; cdr3_aa: ASSEGVLAGGAADTQY
clone_size: NA; cdr3_length: 12; j_call: TRBJ1-5; v_call: TRBV2; cdr3_aa: ASTVTGPYQPQH
clone_size: NA; cdr3_length: 12; j_call: TRBJ1-2; v_call: TRBV5-6; cdr3_aa: ASSLFTGIHGYT
clone_size: few; cdr3_length: 12; j_call: TRBJ2-2; v_call: TRBV29-1; cdr3_aa: SVTGLSNTGELF
clone_size: NA; cdr3_length: 12; j_call: TRBJ2-5; v_call: TRBV9; cdr3_aa: ASSVGGSGETQY
clone_size: once; cdr3_length: 12; j_call: TRBJ1-2; v_call: TRBV19; cdr3_aa: ASSISGGNYGYT
clone_size: NA; cdr3_length: 13; j_call: TRBJ1-1; v_call: TRBV6-5; cdr3_aa: ASSYSSGGETEAF
clone_size: many; cdr3_length: 13; j_call: TRBJ1-5; v_call: TRBV27; cdr3_aa: ASSLQGVVNQPQH
clone_size: NA; cdr3_length: 12; j_call: TRBJ1-1; v_call: TRBV5-6; cdr3_aa: ASSFSGGYTEAF
clone_size: NA; cdr3_length: 13; j_call: TRBJ1-5; v_call: TRBV6-5; cdr3_aa: ASSYSGGTAQPQH
clone_size: NA; cdr3_length: 14; j_call: TRBJ2-1; v_call: TRBV4-3; cdr3_aa: ASSPQPGLGLYEQF
clone_size: NA; cdr3_length: 12; j_call: TRBJ1-5; v_call: TRBV7-9; cdr3_aa: ASSKGRGDQPQH
clone_size: NA; cdr3_length: 12; j_call: TRBJ1-2; v_call: TRBV13; cdr3_aa: ASSLGGTRNGYT
clone_size: NA; cdr3_length: 14; j_call: TRBJ1-3; v_call: TRBV7-8; cdr3_aa: ASSLGDRGTGNTIY
clone_size: NA; cdr3_length: 11; j_call: TRBJ2-5; v_call: TRBV6-5; cdr3_aa: ASTASGVETQY
clone_size: NA; cdr3_length: 13; j_call: TRBJ2-3; v_call: TRBV5-1; cdr3_aa: ASSLVASGTDTQY
clone_size: NA; cdr3_length: 13; j_call: TRBJ1-6; v_call: TRBV19; cdr3_aa: ASSPVTGADSPLH
clone_size: NA; cdr3_length: 14; j_call: TRBJ1-3; v_call: TRBV7-6; cdr3_aa: ASSLVSTSSGNTIY
clone_size: NA; cdr3_length: 13; j_call: TRBJ1-4; v_call: TRBV6-5; cdr3_aa: ASSYSGGSNEKLF
clone_size: NA; cdr3_length: 12; j_call: TRBJ2-1; v_call: TRBV9; cdr3_aa: ASSVSSGRVEQF